This T cell receptor (beta chain) was obtained from a study of blood T cell repertoires in COVID-19. Study-wide context: Acute and convalescent COVID-19 specimens originated in the United States, Italy and Spain. Sources were T cells, B-cell-depleted T cells, or PBMCs; the material itself was cDNA or gDNA.

Two negative PCRs, clearance, or symptom resolution characterized the recovered Cohort 3 donors. The table lists this clone with a count of one. The CDR3 is 14 residues long. The germline V gene encodes CDR1 SGHTA and CDR2 FQGTGA. V was cut by 2 bases and J by 5 bases, with 12 bases left in between. Libraries were prepared by immunoSEQ multiplex PCR; TCRdb keeps only in-frame clonotypes and omits some of them. The repertoire holds about 190,000 clones, with about 81% as singletons. This sequence was found in a woman aged 25-40 years who had recovered from COVID-19. The chain combines TRBV7-3 with TRBJ2-5, with TRBD2 as a possible D gene (6 bases). The sample consisted of PBMCs or T cells enriched from blood (not recorded which). The CDR3 nucleotides read TGTGCCAGCAGCTTATTCGGGAGTGATGAGACCCAGTACTTC. The encoded protein is CASSLFGSDETQYF.